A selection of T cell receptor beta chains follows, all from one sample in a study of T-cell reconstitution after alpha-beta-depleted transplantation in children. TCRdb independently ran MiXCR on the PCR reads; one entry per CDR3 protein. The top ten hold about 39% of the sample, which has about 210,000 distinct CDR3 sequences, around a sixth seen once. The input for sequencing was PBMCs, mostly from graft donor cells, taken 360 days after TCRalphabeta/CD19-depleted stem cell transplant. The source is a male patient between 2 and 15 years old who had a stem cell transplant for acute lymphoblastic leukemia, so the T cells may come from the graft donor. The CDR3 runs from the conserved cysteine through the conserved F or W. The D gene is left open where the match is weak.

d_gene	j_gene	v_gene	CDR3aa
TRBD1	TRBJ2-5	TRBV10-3	CAISGDRAGETQYF
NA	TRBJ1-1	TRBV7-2	CASLTNTEAFF
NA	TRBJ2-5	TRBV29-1	CSVTTRGETQYF
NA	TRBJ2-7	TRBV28	CASSPPDGYSYEQYF
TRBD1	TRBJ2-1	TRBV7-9	CASSSYRGSYNEQFF
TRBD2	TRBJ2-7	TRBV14	CASSRHSGWTNEQYF
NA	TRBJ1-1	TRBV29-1	CSVVPGWDTEAFF
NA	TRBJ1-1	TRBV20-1	CSARGTYGRAEAFF
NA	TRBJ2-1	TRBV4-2	CASSPSILRDNNEQFF
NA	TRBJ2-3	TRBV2	CASSEQGITDTQYF
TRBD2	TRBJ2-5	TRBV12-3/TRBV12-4	CASSDRTGRAQYF
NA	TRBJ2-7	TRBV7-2	CASSLFSLEQYF
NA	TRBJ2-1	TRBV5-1	CASRESPNEQFF
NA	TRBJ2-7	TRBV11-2	CASSFPVRSEQYF
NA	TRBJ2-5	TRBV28	CASSPIPPGEKENQETQYF
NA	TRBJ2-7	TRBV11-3	CASSAPAYPPHEQYF
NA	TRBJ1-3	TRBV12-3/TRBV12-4	CASSFSSPGNTIYF
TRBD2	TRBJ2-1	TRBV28	CASSYGTAIPLAGGSYNEQFF
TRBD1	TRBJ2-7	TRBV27	CASSLLGDSSYEQYF
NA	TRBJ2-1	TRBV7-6	CASSLAPQAGTSHNEQFF
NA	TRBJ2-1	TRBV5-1	CASSPDRGNEQFF
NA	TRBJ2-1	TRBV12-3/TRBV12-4	CASSLTGVIDEQFF
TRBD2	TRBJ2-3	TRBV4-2	CASSQVGAGGRDTQYF
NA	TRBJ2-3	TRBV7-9	CASSQLARSDTQYF
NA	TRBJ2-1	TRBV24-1	CATSDPSDEQFF
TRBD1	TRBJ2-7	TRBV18	CASSVSPGQSYEQYF
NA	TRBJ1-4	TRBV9	CASSVGGTGSNEKLFF
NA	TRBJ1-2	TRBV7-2	CASSLGGSLYGYTF
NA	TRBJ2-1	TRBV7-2	CASSFLGQYSLYNEQFF
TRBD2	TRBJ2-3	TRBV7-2	CASSLPLAGAFDYTQYF
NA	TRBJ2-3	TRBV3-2	CASSHFQGLSRDTQYF
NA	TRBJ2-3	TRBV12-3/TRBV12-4	CASKLASLDTQYF
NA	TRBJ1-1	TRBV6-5	CASSYAGEGLGTEAFF
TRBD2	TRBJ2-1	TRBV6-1	CASSALAGMNEQFF
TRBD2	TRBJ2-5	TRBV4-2	CASSQGSGGGGQETQYF
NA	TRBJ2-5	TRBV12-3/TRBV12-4	CACSYVGPGLETQYF
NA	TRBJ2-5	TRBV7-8	CASSSPMGRETQYF
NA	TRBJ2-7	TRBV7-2	CASSPGIANEQYF
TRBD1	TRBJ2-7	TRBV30	CAWSGSRDSSYEQYF
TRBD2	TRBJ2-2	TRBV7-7	CASSSHAGVNVANTGELFF
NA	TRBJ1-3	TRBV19	CASSMDGSGNTIYF
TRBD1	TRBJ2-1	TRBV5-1	CASSFGTGIYNEQFF